This TCR beta chain was captured by sequencing in a study of CXCR3-negative and CXCR3-positive naive CD8 T cells. Researchers prepared the TRB cDNA libraries using 5' RACE with UMI labels. TCRdb processed the 5' RACE reads again and assigns one entry to each CDR3 protein, with no DNA. The sample includes 70,000 to 95,000 distinct CDR3 sequences. Sequences were obtained from naive CXCR3- CD8+ T cells from blood. Documented subset: CD45RO-CCR7+CD27+CD95- naive CD8+ T cells lacking CXCR3 (TNR3-). This receptor was taken from a human donor in good health. Some clones in this sample may be carry-over from other donors' samples.

The CDR3 loop reads CASTALVSYEQYF. This chain links TRBV2 with TRBJ2-7; TCRdb calls TRBD2, which cannot be checked without DNA. The CDR3 has 13 residues. Germline lookup yields CDR1 SNHLY and CDR2 FYNNEI.